Only a few counts were recorded for the clone carrying this T cell receptor beta chain. What it binds is not known. Isolated RNA was reverse transcribed in full, so expressed TCRB transcripts were sequenced. An average approximately 3.5 million reads came from naive, central memory and regulatory T cell samples. The protocol was immunoSEQ multiplex PCR, while the TCRdb copy is restricted to in-frame clones and leaves out a portion. The top ten clones hold around 0.039% of a sample with about 410,000 clones, 14% of them seen once. This sample was taken from a study of beta chain features in type 1 diabetes. Study-level points and caveats: Moderately but significantly shorter TCRB CDR3s were found in Type 1 diabetes patients in all four CD4+ subsets. Across patients, naive, central memory and Treg TCRB repertoires exhibited apparently greater similarity than was observed across healthy donors.

Trimming took off 0 bases at V and 5 bases at J, with 11 bases between the two ends. The germline CDR1 and CDR2 sequences are SGHNT and YENEEA. CDR3 length: 15 amino acids. Each sorted fraction was over 95% pure. Specimen: naive CD4+ T cells from blood. This receptor was taken from a young man in good health. The chain carries TRBV11-3 and TRBJ2-4, with D uncertain. DNA of the CDR3: TGTGCCAGCAGCTTAGATCCTGGGATTCAAAACATTCAGTACTTC. The encoded protein is CASSLDPGIQNIQYF.